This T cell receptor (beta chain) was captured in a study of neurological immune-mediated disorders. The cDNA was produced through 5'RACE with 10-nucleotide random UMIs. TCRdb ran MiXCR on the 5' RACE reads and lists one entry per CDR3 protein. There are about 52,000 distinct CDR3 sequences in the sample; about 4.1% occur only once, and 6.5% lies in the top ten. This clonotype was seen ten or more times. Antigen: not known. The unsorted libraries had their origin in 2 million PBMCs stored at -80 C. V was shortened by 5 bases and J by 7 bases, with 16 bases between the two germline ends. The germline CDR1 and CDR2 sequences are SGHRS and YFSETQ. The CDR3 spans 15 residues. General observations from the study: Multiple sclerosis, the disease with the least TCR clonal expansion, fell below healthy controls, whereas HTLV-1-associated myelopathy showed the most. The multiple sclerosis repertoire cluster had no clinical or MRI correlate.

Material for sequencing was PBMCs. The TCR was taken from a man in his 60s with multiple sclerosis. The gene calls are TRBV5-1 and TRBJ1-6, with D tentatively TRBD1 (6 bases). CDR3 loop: CASRGSGTLNSPLHF. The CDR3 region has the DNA TGCGCCAGCAGGGGCTCCGGGACATTAAATTCACCCCTCCACTTT.